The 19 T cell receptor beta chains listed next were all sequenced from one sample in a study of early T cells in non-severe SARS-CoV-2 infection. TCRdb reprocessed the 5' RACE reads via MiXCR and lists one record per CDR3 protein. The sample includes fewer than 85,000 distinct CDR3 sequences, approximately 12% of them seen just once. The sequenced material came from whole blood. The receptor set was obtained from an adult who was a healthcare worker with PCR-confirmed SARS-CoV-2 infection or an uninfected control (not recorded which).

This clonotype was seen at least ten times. CDR3 nucleotides: TGCGCCAGCAGCCCGGCGGCCACAGGTGACCTCTCCTACGAGCAGTACTTC. Its protein product is CASSPAATGDLSYEQYF. This chain connects TRBV5-1 to TRBJ2-7, with D possibly TRBD1 on 5 matching bases. The V gene lost 4 bases and the J gene lost 0 bases, with 20 bases spanning the gap. The CDR3 length is 17 residues. CDR1 and CDR2 (germline): SGHRS, YFSETQ.

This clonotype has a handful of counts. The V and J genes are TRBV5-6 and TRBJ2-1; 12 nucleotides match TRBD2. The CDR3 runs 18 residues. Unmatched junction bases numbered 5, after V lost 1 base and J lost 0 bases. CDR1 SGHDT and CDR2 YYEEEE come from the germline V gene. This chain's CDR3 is CASSLFTSGGYSYNEQFF. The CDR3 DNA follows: TGTGCCAGCAGCTTGTTTACTAGCGGGGGGTACTCCTACAATGAGCAGTTCTTC. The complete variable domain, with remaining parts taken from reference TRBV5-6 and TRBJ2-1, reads DAGVTQSPTHLIKTRGQQVTLRCSPKSGHDTVSWYQQALGQGPQFIFQYYEEEERQRGNFPDRFSGHQFPNYSSELNVNALLLGDSALYLCASSLFTSGGYSYNEQFFGPGTRLTVL.

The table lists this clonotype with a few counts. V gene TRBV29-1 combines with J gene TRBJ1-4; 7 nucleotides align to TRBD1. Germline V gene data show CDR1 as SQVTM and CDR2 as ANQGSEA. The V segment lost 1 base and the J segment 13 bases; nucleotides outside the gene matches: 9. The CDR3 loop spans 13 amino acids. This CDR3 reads CSVEVLNRGTLFF. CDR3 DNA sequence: TGCAGCGTTGAAGTCCTAAACAGGGGCACACTGTTTTTT.

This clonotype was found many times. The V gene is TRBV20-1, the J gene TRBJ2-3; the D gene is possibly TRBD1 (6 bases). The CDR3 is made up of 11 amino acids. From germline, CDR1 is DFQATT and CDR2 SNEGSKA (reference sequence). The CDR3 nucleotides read TGCACCCCCCAGGGGCCAGATACGCAGTATTTT. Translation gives CTPQGPDTQYF.

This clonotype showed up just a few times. Written as DNA, the CDR3 is TGTGCCAGCAGCTTAGGGGTGGGACAGGGGAATGAAAAACTGTTTTTT. Amino acid sequence: CASSLGVGQGNEKLFF. The chain has TRBV7-2 and TRBJ1-4; 10 positions agree with TRBD1. The CDR3 covers 16 residues. Trimming took 1 base from V and 5 from J; bases not matched to a gene: 4. The germline V gene has CDR1 SGHTA and CDR2 FQGNSA.

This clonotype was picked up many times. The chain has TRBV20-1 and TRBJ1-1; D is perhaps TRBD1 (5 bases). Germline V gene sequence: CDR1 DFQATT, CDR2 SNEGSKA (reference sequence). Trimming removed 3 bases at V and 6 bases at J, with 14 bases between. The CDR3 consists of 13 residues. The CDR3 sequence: CSASLGGWAEAFF. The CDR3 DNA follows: TGCAGTGCTAGTCTGGGGGGGTGGGCTGAAGCTTTCTTT.

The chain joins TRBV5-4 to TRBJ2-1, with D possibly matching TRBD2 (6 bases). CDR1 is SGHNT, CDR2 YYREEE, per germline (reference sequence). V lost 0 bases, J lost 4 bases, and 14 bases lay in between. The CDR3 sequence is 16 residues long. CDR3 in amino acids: CASSLAGGTLYNEQFF. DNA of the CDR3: TGTGCCAGCAGCTTGGCCGGCGGGACGCTATACAATGAGCAGTTCTTC. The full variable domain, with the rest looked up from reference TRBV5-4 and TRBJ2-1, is ETGVTQSPTHLIKTRGQQVTLRCSSQSGHNTVSWYQQALGQGPQFIFQYYREEENGRGNFPPRFSGLQFPNYSSELNVNALELDDSALYLCASSLAGGTLYNEQFFGPGTRLTVL.

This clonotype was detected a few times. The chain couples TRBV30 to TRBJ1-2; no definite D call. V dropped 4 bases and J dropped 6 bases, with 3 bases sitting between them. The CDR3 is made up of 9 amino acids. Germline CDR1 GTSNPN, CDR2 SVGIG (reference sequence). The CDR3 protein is CAWTNGYTF. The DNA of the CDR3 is TGTGCCTGGACTAATGGCTACACCTTC.

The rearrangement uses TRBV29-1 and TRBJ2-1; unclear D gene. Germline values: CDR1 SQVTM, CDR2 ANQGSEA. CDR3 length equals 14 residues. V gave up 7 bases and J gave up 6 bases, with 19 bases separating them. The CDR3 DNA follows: TGCAGCGCCCGCCTCGGCACCTACGGCAATGAGCAGTTCTTC. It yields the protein CSARLGTYGNEQFF.

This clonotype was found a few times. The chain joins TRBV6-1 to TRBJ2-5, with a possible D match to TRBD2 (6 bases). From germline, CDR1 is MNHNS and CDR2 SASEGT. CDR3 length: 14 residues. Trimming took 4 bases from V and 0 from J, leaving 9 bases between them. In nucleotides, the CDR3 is TGTGCCAGCAGTGCAGGGAGGTACCAAGAGACCCAGTACTTC. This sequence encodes CASSAGRYQETQYF.

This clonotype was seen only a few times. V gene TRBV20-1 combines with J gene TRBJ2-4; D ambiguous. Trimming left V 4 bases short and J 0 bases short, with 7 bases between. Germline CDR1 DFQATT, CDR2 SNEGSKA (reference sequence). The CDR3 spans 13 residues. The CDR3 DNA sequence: TGCAGTGCTAAGGGTCTAGCCAAAAACATTCAGTACTTC. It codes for CSAKGLAKNIQYF.

Written as DNA, the CDR3 is TGTGCCAGCAGATCTACAGCAAGCTCTGGAAACACCATATATTTT. Protein sequence: CASRSTASSGNTIYF. This chain links TRBV6-5 with TRBJ1-3; no definite D call. The CDR3 sequence is 15 residues long. Looked up from germline, CDR1 is MNHEY and CDR2 is SVGAGI. V gave up 6 bases and J gave up 0 bases, with 12 bases separating them.

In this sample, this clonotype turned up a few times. The CDR3 DNA reads TGTGCCAACCCGGGGGGAACTAATGAAAAACTGTTTTTT. Its protein product is CANPGGTNEKLFF. The chain recombines TRBV7-9 with TRBJ1-4; a possible D gene is TRBD1 (5 bases). Trimming removed 10 bases at V and 1 base at J, with 10 bases between. Germline V gene lookup returns CDR1 SEHNR and CDR2 FQNEAQ (reference sequence). This CDR3 region has 13 residues.

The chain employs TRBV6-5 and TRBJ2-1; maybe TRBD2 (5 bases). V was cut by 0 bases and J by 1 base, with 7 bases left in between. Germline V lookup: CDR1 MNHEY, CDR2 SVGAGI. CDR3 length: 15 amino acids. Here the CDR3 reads CASSYSQRSYNEQFF. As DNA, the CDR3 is TGTGCCAGCAGTTACTCCCAGCGGTCCTACAATGAGCAGTTCTTC.

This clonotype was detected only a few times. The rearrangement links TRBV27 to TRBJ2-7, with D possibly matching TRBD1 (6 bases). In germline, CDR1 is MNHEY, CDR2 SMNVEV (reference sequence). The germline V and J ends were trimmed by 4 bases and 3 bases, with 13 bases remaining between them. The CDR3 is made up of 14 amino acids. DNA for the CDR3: TGTGCCAGCAGTTCGGTCGAGACAGGCTACGAGCAGTACTTC. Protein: CASSSVETGYEQYF.

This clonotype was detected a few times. The CDR3: CASSQAQLAEVYEQYF. In DNA form, the CDR3 reads TGTGCCAGCAGCCAAGCTCAACTAGCGGAGGTTTACGAGCAGTACTTC. V is TRBV3-1 and J is TRBJ2-7; TRBD2 matches 8 bases. CDR1 LGHDT and CDR2 YNNKEL come from the germline V gene (reference sequence). This CDR3 contains 16 residues. V lost 1 base to trimming and J lost 4 bases; unmatched junction nucleotides: 9.

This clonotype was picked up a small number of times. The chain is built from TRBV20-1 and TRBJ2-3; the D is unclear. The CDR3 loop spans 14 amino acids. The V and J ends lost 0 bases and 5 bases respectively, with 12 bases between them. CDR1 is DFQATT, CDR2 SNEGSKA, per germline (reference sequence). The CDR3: CSARDKGFGDTQYF. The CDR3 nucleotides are TGCAGTGCTAGAGACAAGGGTTTCGGAGATACGCAGTATTTT.

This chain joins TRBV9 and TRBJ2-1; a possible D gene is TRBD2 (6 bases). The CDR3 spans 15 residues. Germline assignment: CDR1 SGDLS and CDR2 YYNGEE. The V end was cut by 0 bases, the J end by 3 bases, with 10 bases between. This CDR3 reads CASSVASGGYNEQFF. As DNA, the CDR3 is TGTGCCAGCAGCGTAGCTTCCGGGGGCTACAATGAGCAGTTCTTC.

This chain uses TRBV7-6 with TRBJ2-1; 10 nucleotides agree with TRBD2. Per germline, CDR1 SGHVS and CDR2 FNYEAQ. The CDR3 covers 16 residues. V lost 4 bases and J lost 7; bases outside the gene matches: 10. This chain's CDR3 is CASSYTSGVAGNEQFF. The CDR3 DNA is TGTGCCAGCAGCTATACTAGCGGGGTGGCCGGGAATGAGCAGTTCTTC.